What follows are 28 T cell receptor beta chains derived from one specimen sequenced in a study of blood T cells in healthy people across ages. Then a second PCR, running roughly 7 to 11 cycles, was carried out with a sample-barcoded 5' primer and a J-beta primer mix. MiXCR was run by TCRdb on the 5' RACE reads, yielding one entry per CDR3 protein. Of more than 550,000 distinct CDR3 sequences listed, approximately 22% are singletons. Sequenced: blood. These receptors were obtained from a man aged 70-80 years in good health.

This clonotype was counted only a few times. A much larger clonotype is one base distant, so this may be a read error. The genes are TRBV7-9 and TRBJ2-2; D is perhaps TRBD1 (6 bases). From germline, CDR1 is SEHNR and CDR2 FQNEAQ (reference sequence). This CDR3 region has 15 residues. The CDR3 protein is CASGLNRAGTGELFF. As DNA, the CDR3 is TGTGCCAGCGGCTTAAACAGGGCGGGCACCGGGGAGCTGTTTTTT.

The V gene is TRBV6-6, the J gene TRBJ1-2, with D unresolved. Germline V lookup: CDR1 MNHNY, CDR2 SVGAGI (reference sequence). V gave up 6 bases and J gave up 9 bases, with 11 bases separating them. This CDR3 is 11 amino acids long. The CDR3 bases are TGTGCCAGCAGGTCGGAGCGGAGCTACACCTTC. Translation: CASRSERSYTF.

The chain is built from TRBV18 and TRBJ2-7; 8 bases are shared with TRBD2. The CDR3 totals 14 residues. Germline V gene lookup returns CDR1 KGHSH and CDR2 LQKENI. J gave up 6 bases and V 3 bases, and 7 bases lay outside the gene matches. The CDR3 nucleotides read TGTGCCAGCTCACCGCGAGCGGGGGTCTGCGAGCAGTACGTC. This encodes CASSPRAGVCEQYV.

This clonotype turned up a few times. V gene TRBV20-1 combines with J gene TRBJ2-7; TRBD2 agrees at 9 bases. Germline V gene sequence: CDR1 DFQATT, CDR2 SNEGSKA (reference sequence). The CDR3 has 17 residues. With 5 bases clipped from V and 0 bases from J, the junction kept 14 bases outside the gene matches. For the CDR3, the DNA is TGCAGTGCTCGTTCTGTTAGCGGGAGTGGGGGCTCCTACGAGCAGTACGTC. It specifies CSARSVSGSGGSYEQYV.

This chain uses TRBV12-3 or TRBV12-4 with TRBJ1-3, with a possible D match to TRBD1 (5 bases). The CDR3 sequence is 15 residues long. The ends were cut back, 2 bases at V and 0 bases at J, with 8 bases in the middle. For the CDR3, the DNA is TGTGCCAGCAGTTTATACGGGGGCTCTGGAAACACCATATATTTT. This encodes CASSLYGGSGNTIYF.

This clonotype occurred a few times. CDR3 in amino acids: CASSNFTGLVGHEQFF. As DNA, the CDR3 is TGTGCCAGCAGTAATTTCACGGGACTAGTCGGCCATGAGCAGTTCTTC. This rearrangement joins TRBV25-1 to TRBJ2-5; 8 nucleotides line up with TRBD2. The J call may be in error: the DNA end matches TRBJ2-1 better. Germline CDR1 MGHDK, CDR2 SYGVNS. The CDR3 extends over 16 amino acids.

There are a few counts of this clonotype. The rearrangement joins TRBV18 to TRBJ2-2, with 8 bases lining up with TRBD1. J gave up 1 base and V 5 bases, and 6 bases lay outside the gene matches. Germline loops: CDR1 KGHSH, CDR2 LQKENI. CDR3 length equals 16 residues. DNA of the CDR3: TGTGCCAGCTCAAAAACCGGGACAGGGAACACCGGGGAGCTGTTTTTT. Protein sequence: CASSKTGTGNTGELFF.

The V gene is TRBV10-3, the J gene TRBJ2-3; 8 bases agree with TRBD2. In germline, CDR1 is ENHRY, CDR2 SYGVKD. The CDR3 is 13 residues long. The junction had 3 bases not matched to a gene; V was cut back by 4 bases and J by 6 bases. CDR3 nucleotide sequence: TGTGCCATCAGTGTGGTAGCGGGGGATACGCAGTATTTT. Its translation is CAISVVAGDTQYF.

The V call is TRBV3-1, the J call TRBJ1-2; tentatively, D is TRBD1 (5 bases). Trimming removed 3 bases from V and 6 bases from J, with 11 bases in between. The CDR3 is made up of 13 amino acids. Germline V gene lookup returns CDR1 LGHDT and CDR2 YNNKEL (reference sequence). CDR3: CASSQGGIDGYTF. CDR3 bases: TGTGCCAGCAGCCAGGGGGGGATCGATGGCTACACCTTC.

CDR3 in amino acids: CASSFGTGNYNEQFF. CDR3 sequence (DNA): TGTGCCAGCAGCTTCGGGACAGGGAACTACAATGAGCAGTTCTTC. The gene calls are TRBV7-9 and TRBJ2-1; 9 bases match TRBD1. The germline CDR1 and CDR2 sequences are SEHNR and FQNEAQ (reference sequence). CDR3 length: 15 amino acids. J lost 3 bases, V lost 3 bases, and 3 bases had no gene match.

The sample holds a few counts of this clonotype. The chain couples TRBV9 to TRBJ1-1, with D possibly matching TRBD1 (5 bases). The CDR3 consists of 13 residues. Germline loops: CDR1 SGDLS, CDR2 YYNGEE. Deletions cut 0 bases from V and 10 bases from J, with 13 bases between. In DNA form, the CDR3 reads TGTGCCAGCAGCGTAGGGGAAGCGGGGGGAGCTTTCTTT. This encodes CASSVGEAGGAFF. Complete variable domain (other parts from reference TRBV9 and TRBJ1-1): DSGVTQTPKHLITATGQRVTLRCSPRSGDLSVYWYQQSLDQGLQFLIQYYNGEERAKGNILERFSAQQFPDLHSELNLSSLELGDSALYFCASSVGEAGGAFFGQGTRLTVV.

This rearrangement joins TRBV5-5 to TRBJ1-1, with 8 bases lining up with TRBD1. The CDR3 is made up of 15 amino acids. Germline V gene data show CDR1 as SGHKS and CDR2 as YYEKEE (reference sequence). The V segment lost 4 bases and the J segment 0 bases; nucleotides outside the gene matches: 5. As DNA, the CDR3 is TGTGCCAGCAGCGCCCAACAGGGGGTGAACACTGAAGCTTTCTTT. Protein: CASSAQQGVNTEAFF.

The table lists this clonotype with a few counts. The chain carries TRBV12-3 or TRBV12-4 and TRBJ2-1; possibly TRBD2 for D (5 bases). Trimming left V 6 bases short and J 0 bases short, with 12 bases between. The CDR3 is 15 amino acids. CDR3 in DNA: TGTGCCAGCAGCCCTCTAGCCTTCTCCTACAATGAGCAGTTCTTC. It yields the protein CASSPLAFSYNEQFF.

This clonotype was counted ten times or more. The chain couples TRBV3-1 to TRBJ2-1; weak D call: TRBD2 (6 bases). This CDR3 comprises 12 residues. The V gene's germline CDR1 is LGHDT and CDR2 YNNKEL (reference sequence). Trimming took off 1 base at V and 13 bases at J, with 11 bases between the two ends. As DNA, the CDR3 is TGTGCCAGCAGCCAAGCTTCGCGGGGACAGTTCTTC. This translates into CASSQASRGQFF.

This clonotype occurred a few times. The CDR3 sequence: CASSYLRGALTGELFF. As DNA, the CDR3 is TGTGCCAGCAGTTATCTCCGGGGCGCCCTCACCGGGGAGCTGTTTTTT. This chain joins TRBV6-2 or TRBV6-3 and TRBJ2-2; D tentatively fits TRBD1 or TRBD2 (5 bases each). There are 16 residues in the CDR3. V lost 3 bases, J lost 4 bases, and 15 bases lay in between. The germline gives CDR1 MNHEY, CDR2 SVGEGT.

Points on this clonotype: Compared with germline, one end of the junction differs, possibly owing to a read error. This sequence joins TRBV5-1 and TRBJ2-3, with D unresolved. Germline CDR1 SGHRS, CDR2 YFSETQ. This CDR3 is built from 15 residues. CDR3 coding DNA: TGCGCCAGCGGCTTGGCGAGGACCGTCACAGATACGCAGTATTTT. It yields the protein CASGLARTVTDTQYF.

This clonotype was found many times. This sequence joins TRBV5-1 and TRBJ1-5; D gene uncertain. The CDR3 sequence is 13 residues long. Per the germline V gene, CDR1 is SGHRS and CDR2 is YFSETQ. V was clipped by 4 bases and J by 4 bases, with 9 bases between them. This chain's CDR3 is CASSPGSNQPQHF. The CDR3 DNA is TGCGCCAGCAGCCCCGGATCAAATCAGCCCCAGCATTTT.

Points on this clonotype: This may stem from a read error, because a much larger clone lies one nucleotide away. CDR3 region: CTSSLTGVGETQYF. The CDR3 DNA is TGTACCAGCAGCTTGACAGGGGTTGGGGAGACCCAGTACTTC. This rearrangement joins TRBV11-2 to TRBJ2-5; 8 bases line up with TRBD1. The CDR3 spans 14 residues. CDR1 is SGHAT, CDR2 FQNNGV, per germline.

This clonotype turned up a few times. The CDR3 sequence is CASSPPGYRDNEQFF. In DNA, the CDR3 is TGTGCCAGCTCACCACCTGGGTACAGGGATAATGAGCAGTTCTTC. This chain joins TRBV18 and TRBJ2-1; TRBD1 is a possible D gene (6 bases). Germline CDR1 is KGHSH and CDR2 is LQKENI. This CDR3 region has 15 residues. V lost 0 bases, J lost 7 bases, and 13 bases lay in between.

This clonotype was seen a handful of times. The CDR3 reads CASGSGYGYTF. The CDR3 coding sequence is TGTGCTAGTGGTTCCGGGTATGGCTACACCTTC. The gene calls are TRBV12-5 and TRBJ1-2, with D unresolved. The CDR3 runs 11 residues. Trimming removed 4 bases from V and 5 bases from J, with 5 bases in between. Germline loops: CDR1 LGHNT, CDR2 FRNRAP.

This clonotype has a handful of counts. The chain employs TRBV6-4 and TRBJ2-5; 9 nucleotides agree with TRBD1. The J call could be wrong; TRBJ2-7 is a better fit for the DNA end. Germline lookup yields CDR1 MRHNA and CDR2 SNTAGT. This CDR3 region has 16 residues. In DNA form, the CDR3 reads TGTGCCACCCGGGACAGGGAAATATTTTTTTCCTACGAGCAGTACGTC. Translating it yields CATRDREIFFSYEQYV.

This clonotype was picked up a small number of times. The rearrangement uses TRBV20-1 and TRBJ1-4; 7 nucleotides match TRBD1. V trimming: 5 bases; J trimming: 2 bases; junction bases outside the gene matches: 5. CDR3 length equals 14 residues. Germline V lookup: CDR1 DFQATT, CDR2 SNEGSKA (reference sequence). This chain's CDR3 is CSAGLTGTNEKLFF. The CDR3 coding sequence is TGCAGTGCTGGCCTGACAGGGACTAATGAAAAACTGTTTTTT.

This clonotype was recorded at least ten times. V gene TRBV11-2 combines with J gene TRBJ2-4; no firm D call. CDR3 length: 17 amino acids. V gave up 5 bases and J gave up 0 bases, with 17 bases separating them. Germline CDR1 reads SGHAT; CDR2 reads FQNNGV. The CDR3 loop is CASSHDWLGLAKNIQYF. The CDR3 DNA sequence: TGTGCCAGCAGCCACGATTGGCTGGGTCTAGCCAAAAACATTCAGTACTTC.

This clonotype was seen a few times. The chain combines TRBV24-1 with TRBJ1-2; D is undetermined. The CDR3 length is 12 residues. Per the germline V gene, CDR1 is KGHDR and CDR2 is SFDVKD. V shed 3 bases and J shed 8 bases, with 9 bases lying between them. The CDR3 DNA follows: TGTGCCACCAGTGATCCCCCCATGGGCTACACCTTC. This codes for CATSDPPMGYTF.

The J gene is TRBJ2-3, the V gene TRBV20-1; TRBD2 matches 10 bases. J lost 5 bases, V lost 4 bases, and 12 bases had no gene match. The CDR3 totals 16 residues. CDR1 and CDR2 (germline): DFQATT, SNEGSKA (reference sequence). This CDR3 reads CSANTLTSGVLDTQYF. In DNA, the CDR3 is TGCAGTGCTAACACCCTCACTAGCGGGGTTTTAGATACGCAGTATTTT.

This clonotype was observed a few times. The chain joins TRBV5-1 to TRBJ2-2; 9 bases agree with TRBD2. The CDR3 is 16 amino acids. Germline V CDR1 and CDR2: SGHRS, YFSETQ. Trimming removed 0 bases from V and 6 bases from J; junction bases left unmatched: 6. CDR3 residues: CASSLAFSGSAGELFF. In nucleotides, the CDR3 is TGCGCCAGCAGCTTGGCCTTTAGCGGGAGTGCCGGGGAGCTGTTTTTT.

This chain joins TRBV20-1 and TRBJ2-1; D perhaps matches TRBD2 (7 bases). The V gene lost 1 base and the J gene lost 3 bases, with 19 bases spanning the gap. This CDR3 has 17 amino acids. Germline V gene data show CDR1 as DFQATT and CDR2 as SNEGSKA (reference sequence). The DNA for the CDR3 is TGCAGTGCTAGAGTTCTAGCGGAGGGGGGTAGCTACAATGAGCAGTTCTTC. Residues: CSARVLAEGGSYNEQFF.

The gene calls are TRBV6-1 and TRBJ2-2, with TRBD1 matching 10 bases. Germline CDR1 is MNHNS and CDR2 is SASEGT. J gave up 4 bases and V 7 bases, and 6 bases lay outside the gene matches. CDR3 length: 15 residues. The DNA for the CDR3 is TGTGCCAGCAACCGGGACAGGGGAGGCACCGGGGAGCTGTTTTTT. It is translated as CASNRDRGGTGELFF.